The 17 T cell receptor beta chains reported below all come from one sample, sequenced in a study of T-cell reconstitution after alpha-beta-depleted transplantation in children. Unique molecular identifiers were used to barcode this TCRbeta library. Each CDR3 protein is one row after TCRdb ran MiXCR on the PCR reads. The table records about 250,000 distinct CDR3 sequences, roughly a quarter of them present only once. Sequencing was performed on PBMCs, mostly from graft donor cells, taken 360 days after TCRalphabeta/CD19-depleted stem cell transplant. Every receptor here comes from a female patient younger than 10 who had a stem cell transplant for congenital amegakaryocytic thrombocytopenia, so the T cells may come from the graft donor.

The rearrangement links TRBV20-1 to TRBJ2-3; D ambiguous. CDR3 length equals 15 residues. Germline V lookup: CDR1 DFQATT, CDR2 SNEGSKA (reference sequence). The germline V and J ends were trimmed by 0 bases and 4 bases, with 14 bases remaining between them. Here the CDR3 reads CSARDSKGISDTQYF. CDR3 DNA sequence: TGCAGTGCTAGAGATTCGAAAGGTATCTCAGATACGCAGTATTTT.

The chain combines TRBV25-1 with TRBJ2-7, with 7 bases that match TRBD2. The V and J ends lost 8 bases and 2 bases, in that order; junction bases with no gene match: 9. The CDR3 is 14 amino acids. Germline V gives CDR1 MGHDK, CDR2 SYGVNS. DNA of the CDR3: TGTGCCAGCCGAGGACTAGTTTGGACCTACGAGCAGTACTTC. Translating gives CASRGLVWTYEQYF.

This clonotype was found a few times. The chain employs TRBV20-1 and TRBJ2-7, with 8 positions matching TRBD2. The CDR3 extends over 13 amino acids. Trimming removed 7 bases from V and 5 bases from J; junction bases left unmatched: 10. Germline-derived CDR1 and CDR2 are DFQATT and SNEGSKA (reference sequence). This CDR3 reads CSGKAGARNEQYF. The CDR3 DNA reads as TGCAGTGGGAAAGCGGGAGCTAGGAACGAGCAGTACTTC.

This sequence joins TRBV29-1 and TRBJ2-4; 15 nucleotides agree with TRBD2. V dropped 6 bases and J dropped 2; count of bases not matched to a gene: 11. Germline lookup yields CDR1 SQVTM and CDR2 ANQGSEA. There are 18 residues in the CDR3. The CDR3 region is CSVKRTSGRAWSKNIQYF. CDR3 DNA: TGCAGCGTAAAAAGGACTAGCGGGAGGGCCTGGTCCAAAAACATTCAGTACTTC.

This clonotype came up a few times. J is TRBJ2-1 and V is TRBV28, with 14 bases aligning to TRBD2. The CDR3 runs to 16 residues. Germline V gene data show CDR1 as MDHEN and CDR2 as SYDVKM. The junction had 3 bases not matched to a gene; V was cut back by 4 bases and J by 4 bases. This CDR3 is CASSSTSGGAYNEQFF. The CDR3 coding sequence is TGTGCCAGCAGTTCGACTAGCGGGGGGGCTTACAATGAGCAGTTCTTC.

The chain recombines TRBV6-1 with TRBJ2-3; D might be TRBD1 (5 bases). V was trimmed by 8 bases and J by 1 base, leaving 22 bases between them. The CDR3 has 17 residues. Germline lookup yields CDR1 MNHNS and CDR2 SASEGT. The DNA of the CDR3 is TGTGCCAGCCTGACGACAGCGCCTGGGTATGGCACAGATACGCAGTATTTT. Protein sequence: CASLTTAPGYGTDTQYF.

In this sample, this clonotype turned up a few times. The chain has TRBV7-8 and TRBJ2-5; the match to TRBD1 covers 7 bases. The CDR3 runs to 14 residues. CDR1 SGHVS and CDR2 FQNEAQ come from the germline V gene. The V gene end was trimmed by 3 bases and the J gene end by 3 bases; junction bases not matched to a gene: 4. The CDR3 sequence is CASSFTGTEETQYF. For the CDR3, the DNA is TGTGCCAGCAGCTTTACCGGGACAGAAGAGACCCAGTACTTC.

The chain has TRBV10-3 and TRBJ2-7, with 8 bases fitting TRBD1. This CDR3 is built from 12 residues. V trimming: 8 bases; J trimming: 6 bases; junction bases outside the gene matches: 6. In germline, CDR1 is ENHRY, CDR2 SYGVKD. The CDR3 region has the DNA TGTGCCATCGGGACAGGCGGATCCGAGCAGTACTTC. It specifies CAIGTGGSEQYF.

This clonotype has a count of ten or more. The CDR3 here is CASTVRDEQYF. CDR3 nucleotides: TGTGCCAGCACAGTCCGGGACGAGCAGTACTTC. The rearrangement links TRBV28 to TRBJ2-7; D is unresolved. V was pared by 7 bases and J by 5 bases, with 9 bases between. Per germline, CDR1 MDHEN and CDR2 SYDVKM. The CDR3 has 11 amino acids.

The CDR3 sequence is CASSLGLLKGVGEQYF. CDR3 coding DNA: TGTGCCAGCAGCTTAGGTCTTTTAAAAGGGGTCGGCGAGCAGTACTTC. The chain links TRBV11-2 to TRBJ2-7, with D perhaps matching TRBD1 (5 bases). This CDR3 comprises 16 residues. V lost 1 base to trimming and J lost 6 bases, with 19 bases between them. Per the germline V gene, CDR1 is SGHAT and CDR2 is FQNNGV.

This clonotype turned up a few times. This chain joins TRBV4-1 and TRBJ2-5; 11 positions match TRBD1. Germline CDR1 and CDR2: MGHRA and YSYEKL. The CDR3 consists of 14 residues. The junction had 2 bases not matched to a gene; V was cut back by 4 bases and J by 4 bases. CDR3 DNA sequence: TGCGCCAGCAGCCTGGGGACAGGGGGAGAGACCCAGTACTTC. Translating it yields CASSLGTGGETQYF.

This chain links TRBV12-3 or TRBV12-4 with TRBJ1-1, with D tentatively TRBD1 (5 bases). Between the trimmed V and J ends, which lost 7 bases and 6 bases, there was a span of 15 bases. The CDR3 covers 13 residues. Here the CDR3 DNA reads TGTGCCAGCACCTCGTGGGGGTTCGCTGAAGCTTTCTTT. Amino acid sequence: CASTSWGFAEAFF.

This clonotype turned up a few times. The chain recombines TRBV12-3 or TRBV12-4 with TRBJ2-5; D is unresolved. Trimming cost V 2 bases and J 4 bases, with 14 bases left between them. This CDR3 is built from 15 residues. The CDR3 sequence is CASSLTAALGETQYF. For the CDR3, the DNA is TGTGCCAGCAGTTTAACGGCAGCGCTTGGAGAGACCCAGTACTTC.

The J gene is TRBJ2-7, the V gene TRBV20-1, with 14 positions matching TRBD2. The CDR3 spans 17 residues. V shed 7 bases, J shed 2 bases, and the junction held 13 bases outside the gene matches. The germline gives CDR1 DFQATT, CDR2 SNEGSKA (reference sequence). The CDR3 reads CSVLSTSGRASPYEQYF. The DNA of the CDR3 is TGCAGTGTTCTCTCGACTAGCGGGAGGGCCTCCCCCTACGAGCAGTACTTC.

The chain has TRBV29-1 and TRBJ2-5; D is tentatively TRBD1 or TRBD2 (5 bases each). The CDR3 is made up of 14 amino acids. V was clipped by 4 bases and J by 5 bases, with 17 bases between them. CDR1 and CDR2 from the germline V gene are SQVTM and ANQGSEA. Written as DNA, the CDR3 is TGCAGCGTTGGCCTGACAGCGGTGGAGGAGACCCAGTACTTC. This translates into CSVGLTAVEETQYF.

Here the CDR3 DNA reads TGTGCCAGCAGCTTAGAGGGCCTAACTAGCGGGGAGCTGTTTTTT. It is translated as CASSLEGLTSGELFF. The rearrangement joins TRBV7-2 to TRBJ2-2; TRBD2 might be the D (5 bases). Trimming left V 1 base short and J 7 bases short, with 13 bases between. CDR3 length: 15 residues. Germline V gives CDR1 SGHTA, CDR2 FQGNSA.

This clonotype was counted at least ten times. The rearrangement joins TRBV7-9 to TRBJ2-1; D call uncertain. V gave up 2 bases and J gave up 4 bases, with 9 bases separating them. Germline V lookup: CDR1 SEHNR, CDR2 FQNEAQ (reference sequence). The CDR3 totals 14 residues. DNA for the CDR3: TGTGCCAGCAGCTTATCCTGGGGATACAATGAGCAGTTCTTC. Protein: CASSLSWGYNEQFF.